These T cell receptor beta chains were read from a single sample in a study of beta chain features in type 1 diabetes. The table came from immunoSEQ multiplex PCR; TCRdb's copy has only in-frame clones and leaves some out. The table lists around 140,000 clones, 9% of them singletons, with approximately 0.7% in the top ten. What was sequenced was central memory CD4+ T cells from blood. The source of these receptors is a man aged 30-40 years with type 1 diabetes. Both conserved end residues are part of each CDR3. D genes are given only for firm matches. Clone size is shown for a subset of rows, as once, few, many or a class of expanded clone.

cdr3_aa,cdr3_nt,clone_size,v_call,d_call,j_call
CASSYSLDRGFWEQYF,TGTGCCAGCAGTTACTCCCTGGACAGGGGGTTTTGGGAGCAGTACTTC,.,TRBV6-5,TRBD1,TRBJ2-7
CASSLEGSRPTDTQYF,TGCGCCAGCAGCCTAGAGGGCTCCCGACCCACTGATACGCAGTATTTT,.,TRBV4-3,.,TRBJ2-3
CASSRTGGNQAFF,TGTGCCAGCAGCAGGACAGGGGGCAATCAAGCTTTCTTT,.,TRBV11-2,TRBD1,TRBJ1-1
CASSPRRETQYF,TGTGCCAGCAGCCCCCGCAGGGAGACCCAGTACTTC,.,TRBV7-8,.,TRBJ2-5
CASRLTGNTEAFF,TGTGCCAGCAGACTAACAGGGAACACTGAAGCTTTCTTT,.,TRBV6-6,.,TRBJ1-1
CASSSAGGDYEQYF,TGTGCCAGCAGCTCAGCGGGCGGTGACTACGAGCAGTACTTC,.,TRBV5-6,.,TRBJ2-7
CASSQGGGEKLFF,TGTGCCAGCAGCCAGGGAGGGGGTGAAAAACTGTTTTTT,few,TRBV7-9,.,TRBJ1-4
CASSPIHRGNTEAFF,TGTGCCAGCAGCCCCATACACAGGGGGAACACTGAAGCTTTCTTT,.,TRBV4-2,TRBD1,TRBJ1-1
CASSLSGAGGPQFF,TGTGCCAGCAGCTTATCTGGGGCGGGAGGCCCCCAGTTCTTC,few,TRBV5-5,TRBD2,TRBJ2-1
CASRGQGDTEAFF,TGTGCCAGCAGAGGACAGGGCGACACTGAAGCTTTCTTT,once,TRBV2,TRBD1,TRBJ1-1
CASRPQAGELFF,TGTGCCAGCAGGCCCCAGGCCGGGGAGCTGTTTTTT,few,TRBV28,.,TRBJ2-2
CASSLGQGAYEQYF,TGTGCCAGCAGCTTAGGCCAGGGGGCCTACGAGCAGTACTTC,.,TRBV7-2,TRBD1,TRBJ2-7
CASSLAVGNTEAFF,TGCGCCAGCAGCTTGGCGGTCGGGAACACTGAAGCTTTCTTT,few,TRBV5-1,.,TRBJ1-1
CASSLGASSYNEQFF,TGTGCCAGCAGCTTGGGGGCCTCCTCCTACAATGAGCAGTTCTTC,few,TRBV7-6,.,TRBJ2-1
CASSRQGNTEAFF,TGTGCCAGCAGTAGACAGGGGAACACTGAAGCTTTCTTT,.,TRBV27,TRBD1,TRBJ1-1
CASSLSSGEDTQYF,TGCGCCAGCAGCTTGAGTAGCGGGGAAGATACGCAGTATTTT,few,TRBV5-1,TRBD2,TRBJ2-3
CASSLVFGQGVTGELFF,TGTGCCAGCAGCTTAGTGTTCGGACAGGGGGTCACCGGGGAGCTGTTTTTT,few,TRBV7-9,TRBD1,TRBJ2-2
CASSPRDSSTGELFF,TGTGCCAGCTCACCACGGGACAGCTCTACCGGGGAGCTGTTTTTT,.,TRBV18,TRBD1,TRBJ2-2
CASSLTSGATDTQYF,TGCGCCAGCAGCCTCACTAGCGGGGCCACAGATACGCAGTATTTT,few,TRBV5-1,TRBD2,TRBJ2-3
CASSVESGYGYTF,TGTGCCAGCAGCGTAGAGAGCGGTTATGGCTACACCTTC,many,TRBV9,.,TRBJ1-2
CASSLEGRGETQYF,TGCGCCAGCAGCTTGGAAGGCAGGGGTGAGACCCAGTACTTC,few,TRBV5-1,.,TRBJ2-5
CASSLGLAGASQETQYF,TGCGCCAGCAGCTTGGGACTAGCGGGGGCATCCCAAGAGACCCAGTACTTC,.,TRBV5-1,TRBD2,TRBJ2-5
CASTGQGIADTQYF,TGTGCCAGTACCGGCCAGGGTATTGCAGATACGCAGTATTTT,many,TRBV19,.,TRBJ2-3
CASSLFGGGTGNTIYF,TGTGCCAGCAGTCTCTTTGGGGGAGGTACTGGAAACACCATATATTTT,few,TRBV28,.,TRBJ1-3